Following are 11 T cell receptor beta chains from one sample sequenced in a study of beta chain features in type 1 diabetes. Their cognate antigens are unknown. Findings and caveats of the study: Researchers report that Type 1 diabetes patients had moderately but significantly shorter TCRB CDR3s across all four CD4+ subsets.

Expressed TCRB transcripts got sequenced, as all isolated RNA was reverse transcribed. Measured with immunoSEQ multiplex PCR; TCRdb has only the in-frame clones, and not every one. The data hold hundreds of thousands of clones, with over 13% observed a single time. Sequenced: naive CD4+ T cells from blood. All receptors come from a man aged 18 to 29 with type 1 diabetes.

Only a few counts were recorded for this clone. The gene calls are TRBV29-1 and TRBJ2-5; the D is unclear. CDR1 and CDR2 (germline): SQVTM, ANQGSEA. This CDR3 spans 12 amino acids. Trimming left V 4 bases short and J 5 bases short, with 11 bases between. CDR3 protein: CSVVSKMETQYF. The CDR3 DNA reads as TGCAGCGTTGTAAGTAAGATGGAGACCCAGTACTTC.

The CDR3 region is CAISEEGQGADGYTF. As DNA, the CDR3 is TGTGCCATCAGTGAAGAGGGACAGGGGGCTGATGGCTACACCTTC. The V gene is TRBV10-3, the J gene TRBJ1-2; 12 bases are shared with TRBD1. The CDR3 length is 15 residues. CDR1 is ENHRY and CDR2 is SYGVKD in the germline V gene. The junction had 5 bases not matched to a gene; V was cut back by 3 bases and J by 6 bases.

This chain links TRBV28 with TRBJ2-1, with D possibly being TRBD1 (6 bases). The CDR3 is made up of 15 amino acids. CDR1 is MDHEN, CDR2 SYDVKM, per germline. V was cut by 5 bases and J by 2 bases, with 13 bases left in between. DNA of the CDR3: TGTGCCAGCAGTCCCCAGGGGCCTACCTACAATGAGCAGTTCTTC. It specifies CASSPQGPTYNEQFF. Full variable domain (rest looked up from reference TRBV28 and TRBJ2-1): DVKVTQSSRYLVKRTGEKVFLECVQDMDHENMFWYRQDPGLGLRLIYFSYDVKMKEKGDIPEGYSVSREKKERFSLILESASTNQTSMYLCASSPQGPTYNEQFFGPGTRLTVL.

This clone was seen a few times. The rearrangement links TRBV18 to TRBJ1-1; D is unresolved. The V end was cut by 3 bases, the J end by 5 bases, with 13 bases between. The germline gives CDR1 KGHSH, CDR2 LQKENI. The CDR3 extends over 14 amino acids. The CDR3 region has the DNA TGTGCCAGCTCACCTCTTCCAGGCTGGACTGAAGCTTTCTTT. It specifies CASSPLPGWTEAFF.

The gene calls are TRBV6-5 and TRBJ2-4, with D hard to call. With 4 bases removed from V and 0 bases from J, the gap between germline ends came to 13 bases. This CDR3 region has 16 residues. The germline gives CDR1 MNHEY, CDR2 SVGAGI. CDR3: CASSSFAPLAKNIQYF. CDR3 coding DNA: TGTGCCAGCAGTTCCTTCGCGCCCCTAGCCAAAAACATTCAGTACTTC.

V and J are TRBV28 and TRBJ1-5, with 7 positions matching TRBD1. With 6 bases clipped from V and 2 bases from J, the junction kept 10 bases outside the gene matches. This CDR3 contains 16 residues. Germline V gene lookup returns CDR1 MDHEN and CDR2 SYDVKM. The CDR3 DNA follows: TGTGCCAGCAGACGCCCGACAGGGCTTGGCAATCAGCCCCAGCATTTT. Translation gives CASRRPTGLGNQPQHF.

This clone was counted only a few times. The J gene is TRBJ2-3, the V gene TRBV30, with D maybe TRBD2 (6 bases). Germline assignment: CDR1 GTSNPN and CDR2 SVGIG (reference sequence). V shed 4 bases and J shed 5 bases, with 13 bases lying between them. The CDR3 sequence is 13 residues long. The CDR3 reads CAWNGGAGDTQYF. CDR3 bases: TGTGCCTGGAATGGAGGGGCTGGAGATACGCAGTATTTT.

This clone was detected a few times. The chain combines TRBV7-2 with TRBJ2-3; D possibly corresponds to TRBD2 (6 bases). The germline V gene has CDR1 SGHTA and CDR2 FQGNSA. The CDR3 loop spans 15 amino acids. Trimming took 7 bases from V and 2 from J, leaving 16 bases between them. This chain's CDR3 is CASNTAGTFTDTQYF. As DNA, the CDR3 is TGTGCCAGCAACACGGCGGGGACCTTCACAGATACGCAGTATTTT. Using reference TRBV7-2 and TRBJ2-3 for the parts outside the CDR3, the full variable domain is GAGVSQSPSNKVTEKGKDVELRCDPISGHTALYWYRQSLGQGLEFLIYFQGNSAPDKSGLPSDRFSAERTGGSVSTLTIQRTQQEDSAVYLCASNTAGTFTDTQYFGPGTRLTVL.

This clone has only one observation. This CDR3 reads CASSSKPGLRGTEAFF. In nucleotides, the CDR3 is TGTGCCAGCAGCTCGAAACCGGGCCTGAGGGGTACTGAAGCTTTCTTT. This chain links TRBV7-9 with TRBJ1-1, with TRBD1 as a possible D gene (5 bases). V was pared by 4 bases and J by 5 bases, with 20 bases between. Germline-derived CDR1 and CDR2 are SEHNR and FQNEAQ (reference sequence). This CDR3 is built from 16 residues. Together with reference TRBV7-9 and TRBJ1-1, the CDR3 gives the full variable domain: DTGVSQNPRHKITKRGQNVTFRCDPISEHNRLYWYRQTLGQGPEFLTYFQNEAQLEKSRLLSDRFSAERPKGSFSTLEIQRTEQGDSAMYLCASSSKPGLRGTEAFFGQGTRLTVV.

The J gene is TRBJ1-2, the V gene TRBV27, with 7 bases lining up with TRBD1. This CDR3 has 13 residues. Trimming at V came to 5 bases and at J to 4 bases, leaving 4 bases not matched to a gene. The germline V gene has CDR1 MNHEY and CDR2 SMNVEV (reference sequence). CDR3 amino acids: CASSARQGYGYTF. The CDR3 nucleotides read TGTGCCAGCAGTGCCAGACAGGGCTATGGCTACACCTTC.

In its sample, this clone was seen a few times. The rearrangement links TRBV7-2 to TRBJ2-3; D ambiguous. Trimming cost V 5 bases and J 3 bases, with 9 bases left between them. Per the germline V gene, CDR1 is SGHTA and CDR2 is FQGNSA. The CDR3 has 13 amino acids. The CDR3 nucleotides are TGTGCCAGCAGCCGGACCAAGACAGATACGCAGTATTTT. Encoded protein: CASSRTKTDTQYF.